This TCR beta chain was documented in a study of beta chain features in type 1 diabetes. About the study: All samples together contributed 100 million to 120 million sorted cells for examination.

CDR3 length: 20 amino acids. V lost 0 bases to trimming and J lost 1 base; unmatched junction nucleotides: 12. The V gene's germline CDR1 is LNHNV and CDR2 YYDKDF (reference sequence). The study's findings and limits: In all four CD4+ subsets, TCRB CDR3 length was significantly, moderately reduced in type 1 diabetes. PCR might preferentially amplify shorter templates, equally in patients and controls. Lower insertion and higher deletion counts appeared at VDJ junctions in type 1 diabetes patients.

Worth noting for this clone: No antigen is known for it.

Since all of the isolated RNA was reverse transcribed, expressed TCRB transcripts were what got sequenced. Profiled with immunoSEQ multiplex PCR; TCRdb holds only in-frame clones, not every one. The repertoire holds roughly 730,000 clones, roughly an eighth seen once, with roughly 0.022% in the top ten. Sorted cells reached over 95% purity in every population. Specimen: naive CD4+ T cells from blood. This TCR came from a man between 18 and 29 years old with type 1 diabetes. The chain recombines TRBV15 with TRBJ1-5; 10 bases match TRBD1. In DNA form, the CDR3 reads TGTGCCACCAGCAGAGACTGGGACAGGGGAAGGGAGGGAAGCAATCAGCCCCAGCATTTT. This codes for CATSRDWDRGREGSNQPQHF.